This note documents a single TCR beta chain sequence. Antigen unknown. This entry comes from a study of CD8+CD57+ T cells in acquired aplastic anemia. Study in general: Sorted CD4+ plus CD8+ cells gave DNA averaging around 3 ug. Regarding the study as a whole: Patients and controls turned out to have 25 to 35 CD8+ CDR3 sequences in common.

Genomic DNA, serving as template, underwent TCR beta VDJ and CDR3 profiling. One entry per CDR3 protein, called by TCRdb with MiXCR from the reads. The top ten hold about 2.9% of the sample, which has some 160,000 distinct CDR3 sequences, around half seen once. This CDR3 spans 12 amino acids. Deletions cut 3 bases from V and 4 bases from J, with 6 bases between. CDR1 and CDR2 from the germline V gene are LGHDT and YNNKEL (reference sequence). All patients picked for sequencing had shown, by flow cytometry, an expansion of CD8+CD57+ cells. The clonotype comes from a human donor with aplastic anemia. This chain uses TRBV3-1 with TRBJ1-1; D ambiguous. Sequencing input: sorted CD4+, CD8+, or CD8+CD57+ T cells (not recorded which) from PBMCs. The CDR3 nucleotides read TGTGCCAGCAGCCACGACACCACTGAAGCTTTCTTT. Protein: CASSHDTTEAFF.